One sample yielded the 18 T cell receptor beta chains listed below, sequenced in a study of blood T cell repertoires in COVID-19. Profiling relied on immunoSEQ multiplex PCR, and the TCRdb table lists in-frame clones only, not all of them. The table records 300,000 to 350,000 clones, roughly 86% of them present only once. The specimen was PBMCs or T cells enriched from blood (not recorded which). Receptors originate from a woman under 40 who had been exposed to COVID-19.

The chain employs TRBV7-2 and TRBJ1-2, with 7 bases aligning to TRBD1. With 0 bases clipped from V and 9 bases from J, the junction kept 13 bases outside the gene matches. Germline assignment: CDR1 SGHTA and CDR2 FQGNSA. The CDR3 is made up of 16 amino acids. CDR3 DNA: TGTGCCAGCAGCTTAGCCCCCAGGGGGAGCTACGGAAGCTACACCTTC. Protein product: CASSLAPRGSYGSYTF.

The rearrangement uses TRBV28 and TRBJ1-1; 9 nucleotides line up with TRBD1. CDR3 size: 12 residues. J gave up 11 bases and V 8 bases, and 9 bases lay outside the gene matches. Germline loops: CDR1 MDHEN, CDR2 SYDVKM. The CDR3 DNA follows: TGTGCCAGCCCCTCCGGGACAGGGATGGCTTTCTTT. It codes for CASPSGTGMAFF.

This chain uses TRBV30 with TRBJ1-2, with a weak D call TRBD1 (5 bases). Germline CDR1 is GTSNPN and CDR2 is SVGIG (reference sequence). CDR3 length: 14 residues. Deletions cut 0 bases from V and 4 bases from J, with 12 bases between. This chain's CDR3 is CAWSVSGYSYGYTF. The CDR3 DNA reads TGTGCCTGGAGTGTCTCAGGGTATAGCTATGGCTACACCTTC.

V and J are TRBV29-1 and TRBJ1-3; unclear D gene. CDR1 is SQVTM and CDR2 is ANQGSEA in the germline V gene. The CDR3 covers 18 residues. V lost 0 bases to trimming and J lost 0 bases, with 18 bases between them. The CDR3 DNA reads TGCAGCGTTGAAGATTTCTCCAATCTACGGGGCTCTGGAAACACCATATATTTT. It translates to CSVEDFSNLRGSGNTIYF. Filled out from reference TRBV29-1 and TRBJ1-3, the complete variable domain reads SAVISQKPSRDICQRGTSLTIQCQVDSQVTMMFWYRQQPGQSLTLIATANQGSEATYESGFVIDKFPISRPNLTFSTLTVSNMSPEDSSIYLCSVEDFSNLRGSGNTIYFGEGSWLTVV.

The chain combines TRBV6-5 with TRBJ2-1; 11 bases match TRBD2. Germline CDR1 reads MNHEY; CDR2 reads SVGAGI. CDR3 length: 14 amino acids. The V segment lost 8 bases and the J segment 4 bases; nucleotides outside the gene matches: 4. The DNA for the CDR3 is TGTGCCAGCGGGATAGCGGGAGGGTACAATGAGCAGTTCTTC. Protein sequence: CASGIAGGYNEQFF.

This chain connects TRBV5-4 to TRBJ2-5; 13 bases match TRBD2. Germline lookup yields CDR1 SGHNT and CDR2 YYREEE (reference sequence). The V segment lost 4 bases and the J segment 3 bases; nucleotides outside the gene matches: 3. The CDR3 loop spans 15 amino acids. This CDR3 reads CASSITSGREETQYF. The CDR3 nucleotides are TGTGCCAGCAGCATAACTAGCGGGAGGGAAGAGACCCAGTACTTC. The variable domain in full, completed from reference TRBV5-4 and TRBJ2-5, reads ETGVTQSPTHLIKTRGQQVTLRCSSQSGHNTVSWYQQALGQGPQFIFQYYREEENGRGNFPPRFSGLQFPNYSSELNVNALELDDSALYLCASSITSGREETQYFGPGTRLLVL.

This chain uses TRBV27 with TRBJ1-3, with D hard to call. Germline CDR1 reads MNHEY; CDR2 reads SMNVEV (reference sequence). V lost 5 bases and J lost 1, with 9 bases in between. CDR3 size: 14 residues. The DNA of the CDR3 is TGTGCCAGCAGTCTGACGGGGTCTGGAAACACCATATATTTT. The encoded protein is CASSLTGSGNTIYF.

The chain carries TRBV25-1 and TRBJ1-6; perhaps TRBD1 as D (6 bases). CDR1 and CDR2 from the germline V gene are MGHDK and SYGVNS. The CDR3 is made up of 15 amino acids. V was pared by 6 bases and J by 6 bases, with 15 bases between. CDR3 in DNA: TGTGCCAGCAGCCAAACAGGGTTTGGTAATTCACCCCTCCACTTT. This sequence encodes CASSQTGFGNSPLHF. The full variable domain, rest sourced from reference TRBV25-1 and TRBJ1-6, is EADIYQTPRYLVIGTGKKITLECSQTMGHDKMYWYQQDPGMELHLIHYSYGVNSTEKGDLSSESTVSRIRTEHFPLTLESARPSHTSQYLCASSQTGFGNSPLHFGNGTRLTVT.

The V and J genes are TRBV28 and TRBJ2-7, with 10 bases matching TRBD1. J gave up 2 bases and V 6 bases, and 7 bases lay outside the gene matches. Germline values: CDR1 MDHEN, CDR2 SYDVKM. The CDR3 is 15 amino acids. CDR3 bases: TGTGCCAGCAGCGATCCGGGACAGGGGCCCTACGAGCAGTACTTC. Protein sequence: CASSDPGQGPYEQYF.

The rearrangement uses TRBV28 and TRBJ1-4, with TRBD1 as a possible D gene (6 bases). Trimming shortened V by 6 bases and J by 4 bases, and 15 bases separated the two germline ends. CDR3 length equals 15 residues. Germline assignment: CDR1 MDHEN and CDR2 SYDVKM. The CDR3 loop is CASSNGQFDNEKLFF. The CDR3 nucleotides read TGTGCCAGCAGCAACGGACAGTTCGATAATGAAAAACTGTTTTTT. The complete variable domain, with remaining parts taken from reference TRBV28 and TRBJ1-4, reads DVKVTQSSRYLVKRTGEKVFLECVQDMDHENMFWYRQDPGLGLRLIYFSYDVKMKEKGDIPEGYSVSREKKERFSLILESASTNQTSMYLCASSNGQFDNEKLFFGSGTQLSVL.

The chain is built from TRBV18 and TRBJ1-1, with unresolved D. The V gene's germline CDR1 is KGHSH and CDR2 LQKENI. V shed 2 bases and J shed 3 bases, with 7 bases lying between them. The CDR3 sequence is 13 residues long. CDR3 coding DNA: TGTGCCAGCTCACCAAAGCGGGACACTGAAGCTTTCTTT. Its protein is CASSPKRDTEAFF.

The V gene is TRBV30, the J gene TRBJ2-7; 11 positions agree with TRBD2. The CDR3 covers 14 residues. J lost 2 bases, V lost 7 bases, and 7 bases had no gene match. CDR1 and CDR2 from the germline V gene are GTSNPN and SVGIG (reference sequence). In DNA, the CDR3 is TGTGCCTTGCGACTAGCGGGGAGCACCTACGAGCAGTACTTC. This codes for CALRLAGSTYEQYF.

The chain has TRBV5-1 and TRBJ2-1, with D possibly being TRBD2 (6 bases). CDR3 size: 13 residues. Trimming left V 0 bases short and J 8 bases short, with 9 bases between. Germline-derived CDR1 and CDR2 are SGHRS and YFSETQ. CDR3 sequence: CASSLGASDEQFF. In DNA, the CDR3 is TGCGCCAGCAGCTTGGGCGCTAGCGATGAGCAGTTCTTC.

This CDR3 reads CASSSGGMTTNTEAFF. CDR3 DNA sequence: TGTGCCAGCAGTTCGGGGGGCATGACCACGAACACTGAAGCTTTCTTT. This rearrangement joins TRBV27 to TRBJ1-1; weak D call: TRBD1 (6 bases). With 4 bases removed from V and 1 base from J, the gap between germline ends came to 16 bases. Germline assignment: CDR1 MNHEY and CDR2 SMNVEV (reference sequence). The CDR3 runs to 16 residues.

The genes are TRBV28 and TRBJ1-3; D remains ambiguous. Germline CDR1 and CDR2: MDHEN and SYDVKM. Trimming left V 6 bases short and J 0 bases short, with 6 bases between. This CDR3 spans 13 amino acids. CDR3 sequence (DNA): TGTGCCAGCAGCTCCCCCTCTGGAAACACCATATATTTT. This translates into CASSSPSGNTIYF.

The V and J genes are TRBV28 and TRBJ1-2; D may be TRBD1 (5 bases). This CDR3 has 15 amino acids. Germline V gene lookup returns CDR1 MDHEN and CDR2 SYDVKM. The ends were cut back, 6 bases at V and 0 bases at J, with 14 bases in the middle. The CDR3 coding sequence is TGTGCCAGCAGCTCCGGGACTCGAGCTAACTATGGCTACACCTTC. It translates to CASSSGTRANYGYTF.

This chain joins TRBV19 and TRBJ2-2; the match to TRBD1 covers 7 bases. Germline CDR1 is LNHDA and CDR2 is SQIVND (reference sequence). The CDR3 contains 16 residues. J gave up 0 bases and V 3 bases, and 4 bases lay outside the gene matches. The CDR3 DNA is TGTGCCAGTAGTATGACCGGGACAGCGAACACCGGGGAGCTGTTTTTT. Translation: CASSMTGTANTGELFF.

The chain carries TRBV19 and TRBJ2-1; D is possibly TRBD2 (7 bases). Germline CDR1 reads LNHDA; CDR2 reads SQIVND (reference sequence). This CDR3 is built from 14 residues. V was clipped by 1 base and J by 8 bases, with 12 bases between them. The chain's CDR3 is CASSIVGGHDEQFF. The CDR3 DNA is TGTGCCAGTAGTATAGTCGGGGGGCACGATGAGCAGTTCTTC.